Below are 17 T cell receptor beta chains sequenced from a single sample in a study of cytotoxic CD8 clonotypes in ibrutinib-treated CLL. TCRdb's table, derived via immunoSEQ multiplex PCR, lists solely in-frame clones and lacks some. Seen here are roughly 180,000 clones, around 80% observed once, and the top ten hold around 4.5%. Here the sequenced sample was PBMCs, taken after 24 months of ibrutinib treatment. The receptors originated from a human donor with chronic lymphocytic leukemia.

The V gene is TRBV19, the J gene TRBJ1-1; D is possibly TRBD1 (6 bases). V lost 9 bases and J lost 4, with 21 bases in between. The germline gives CDR1 LNHDA, CDR2 SQIVND (reference sequence). This CDR3 is built from 15 residues. The CDR3 DNA reads TGTGCCAGCCTGATCAGGGGAGGGTATTCCACTGAAGCTTTCTTT. Protein: CASLIRGGYSTEAFF.

V gene TRBV27 combines with J gene TRBJ1-1, with TRBD1 as a possible D gene (5 bases). The CDR3 totals 16 residues. Looked up from germline, CDR1 is MNHEY and CDR2 is SMNVEV (reference sequence). Trimming cost V 3 bases and J 4 bases, with 18 bases left between them. DNA for the CDR3: TGTGCCAGCAGTTTTCCCGGGAGGGGAGGAAGCACTGAAGCTTTCTTT. Amino acid sequence: CASSFPGRGGSTEAFF.

The V gene is TRBV6-5, the J gene TRBJ2-2, with TRBD2 as a possible D gene (7 bases). CDR1 is MNHEY, CDR2 SVGAGI, per germline. The CDR3 sequence is 14 residues long. Trimming took off 7 bases at V and 7 bases at J, with 16 bases between the two ends. The CDR3 reads CASTQRGARGELFF. Here the CDR3 DNA reads TGTGCCAGCACCCAACGGGGGGCCCGCGGGGAGCTGTTTTTT.

Written as DNA, the CDR3 is TGTGCCAGCAGCTCCAGACAGGGGAAAAACATTCAGTACTTC. Translating gives CASSSRQGKNIQYF. The genes are TRBV5-4 and TRBJ2-4; the match to TRBD1 covers 8 bases. The CDR3 contains 14 residues. Germline V gene sequence: CDR1 SGHNT, CDR2 YYREEE (reference sequence). The J segment lost 4 bases and the V segment lost 3 bases, leaving 3 bases of the junction unmatched.

This clone has a single count. The chain joins TRBV7-3 to TRBJ2-7, with D uncertain. V was cut by 3 bases and J by 4 bases, with 10 bases left in between. The CDR3 contains 13 residues. Germline values: CDR1 SGHTA, CDR2 FQGTGA. CDR3: CASSFLATYEQYF. The CDR3 coding sequence is TGTGCCAGCAGCTTCCTCGCAACTTACGAGCAGTACTTC.

The chain employs TRBV6-5 and TRBJ2-2, with D perhaps TRBD1 (6 bases). Between the trimmed V and J ends, which lost 4 bases and 7 bases, there was a span of 10 bases. The CDR3 spans 13 residues. Germline CDR1 reads MNHEY; CDR2 reads SVGAGI. CDR3 sequence (DNA): TGTGCCAGCAGTTCGGACAGCGGCGGGGAGCTGTTTTTT. This codes for CASSSDSGGELFF.

This clone was counted once. This chain connects TRBV10-1 to TRBJ1-5; D is uncertain. Per germline, CDR1 WNHNN and CDR2 SYGVQD (reference sequence). The CDR3 covers 12 residues. The V end was cut by 2 bases, the J end by 11 bases, with 10 bases between. This CDR3 reads CASSEVFLAQHF. In DNA, the CDR3 is TGCGCCAGCAGTGAGGTTTTTCTTGCCCAGCATTTT.

The V gene is TRBV7-2, the J gene TRBJ1-1; D is uncertain. Germline V gene lookup returns CDR1 SGHTA and CDR2 FQGNSA. The CDR3 has 14 residues. V was cut by 2 bases and J by 1 base, with 8 bases left in between. Written as DNA, the CDR3 is TGTGCCAGCAGCTTAAAGGGTGGGAACACTGAAGCTTTCTTT. Amino acid sequence: CASSLKGGNTEAFF.

The rearrangement links TRBV14 to TRBJ1-3; D uncertain. With 1 base removed from V and 0 bases from J, the gap between germline ends came to 16 bases. CDR1 and CDR2 (germline): SGHDN, FVKESK. There are 18 residues in the CDR3. CDR3 in DNA: TGTGCCAGCAGCCAAGGGCGAGCAGATGGTTTCTCTGGAAACACCATATATTTT. This translates into CASSQGRADGFSGNTIYF.

The V gene is TRBV4-3, the J gene TRBJ2-3; 10 bases match TRBD2. Germline V lookup: CDR1 LGHNA, CDR2 YSLEER. The CDR3 loop spans 13 amino acids. Germline trimming cut 0 bases from V and 11 bases from J; bases unmatched to any gene: 2. The CDR3 DNA reads as TGCGCCAGCAGCCAAGACCTAGCGGGGGAGCAGTATTTT. It translates to CASSQDLAGEQYF.

The chain recombines TRBV7-9 with TRBJ1-1, with 9 nucleotides matching TRBD1. Germline V lookup: CDR1 SEHNR, CDR2 FQNEAQ (reference sequence). V gave up 2 bases and J gave up 0 bases; unmatched junction bases: 7. The CDR3 spans 17 residues. This CDR3 is CASSLLQGAGVNTEAFF. The CDR3 DNA is TGTGCCAGCAGCTTATTACAGGGGGCAGGAGTGAACACTGAAGCTTTCTTT.

V usage is TRBV7-2 and J usage is TRBJ1-3, with TRBD1 as a possible D gene (5 bases). The CDR3 is 16 amino acids. Germline V gene sequence: CDR1 SGHTA, CDR2 FQGNSA. The V and J ends lost 5 bases and 1 base respectively, with 15 bases between them. In DNA form, the CDR3 reads TGTGCCAGCAGCCCCGGGGGGATCCAGTCTGGAAACACCATATATTTT. This gives the protein CASSPGGIQSGNTIYF.

V usage is TRBV7-8 and J usage is TRBJ1-2; 9 positions match TRBD1. After removal of 5 bases from V and 6 bases from J, the junction contained 13 bases not matched to a gene. Germline CDR1 and CDR2: SGHVS and FQNEAQ. The CDR3 length is 16 residues. The CDR3 sequence: CASSPRGTGTRDGYTF. In DNA form, the CDR3 reads TGTGCCAGCAGCCCTAGGGGGACAGGGACGCGCGATGGCTACACCTTC.

This clone occurred a few times. The rearrangement links TRBV6-5 to TRBJ2-7; D is perhaps TRBD1 (6 bases). The ends were cut back, 8 bases at V and 7 bases at J, with 18 bases in the middle. The CDR3 totals 13 residues. Germline V lookup: CDR1 MNHEY, CDR2 SVGAGI. As DNA, the CDR3 is TGTGCCAGCGGACCGACAGGCATGGGGGAGCAGTACTTC. Protein sequence: CASGPTGMGEQYF.

The genes are TRBV4-2 and TRBJ2-3, with 12 bases that match TRBD2. V trimming: 4 bases; J trimming: 5 bases; junction bases outside the gene matches: 4. The germline CDR1 and CDR2 sequences are LGHNA and YNFKEQ. This CDR3 region has 15 residues. The CDR3 protein is CASSPTSGRKDTQYF. In DNA form, the CDR3 reads TGTGCCAGCAGCCCGACTAGCGGGAGAAAAGATACGCAGTATTTT.

The chain combines TRBV4-2 with TRBJ1-5; D is ambiguous. Germline-derived CDR1 and CDR2 are LGHNA and YNFKEQ. The V end lost 4 bases, the J end lost 1 base, and 2 bases lay between the germline ends. The CDR3 has 12 residues. The CDR3 sequence is CASSLSNQPQHF. The DNA of the CDR3 is TGTGCCAGCAGCCTGAGCAATCAGCCCCAGCATTTT.

The gene calls are TRBV29-1 and TRBJ1-5; a weak D match, TRBD1 (5 bases). Germline V CDR1 and CDR2: SQVTM, ANQGSEA. Trimming left V 2 bases short and J 1 base short, with 6 bases between. The CDR3 covers 13 residues. The CDR3 spells CSVERDSNQPQHF. The CDR3 coding sequence is TGCAGCGTTGAACGGGACAGCAATCAGCCCCAGCATTTT.